Each of the 10 T cell receptor beta chains below was sequenced from the same sample in a study of T cell clones after liver transplantation. The data were produced by immunoSEQ multiplex PCR, yet TCRdb's version contains in-frame clones alone and is incomplete. The repertoire holds tens of thousands of clones, around 75% seen once, with 14% to 15% in the top ten. The sequenced sample was CD4+ T cells from blood, obtained before liver transplant. The receptors derive from a human donor who received a liver transplant.

The chain couples TRBV7-8 to TRBJ1-4; tentatively, D is TRBD1 (6 bases). Trimming left V 1 base short and J 4 bases short, with 13 bases between. The CDR3 spans 16 residues. The germline gives CDR1 SGHVS, CDR2 FQNEAQ. CDR3 bases: TGTGCCAGCAGCTTAGAGGGGGACGGGCTTAATGAAAAACTGTTTTTT. Translation gives CASSLEGDGLNEKLFF.

This clone was seen a single time. The rearrangement links TRBV7-7 to TRBJ2-2; a weak D match, TRBD2 (5 bases). The CDR3 length is 16 residues. With 6 bases removed from V and 2 bases from J, the gap between germline ends came to 16 bases. Germline-derived CDR1 and CDR2 are SSHAT and FNYEAQ (reference sequence). The CDR3: CASSPSAAANTGELFF. The CDR3 DNA reads TGTGCCAGCAGTCCGTCAGCGGCGGCTAACACCGGGGAGCTGTTTTTT.

The chain is built from TRBV5-1 and TRBJ2-1; possibly TRBD1 for D (5 bases). Trimming removed 6 bases at V and 4 bases at J, with 14 bases between. This CDR3 has 14 residues. Germline CDR1 and CDR2: SGHRS and YFSETQ. The CDR3 loop reads CASTSPGNYNEQFF. The CDR3 DNA sequence: TGCGCCAGCACAAGTCCAGGGAATTACAATGAGCAGTTCTTC.

The genes are TRBV5-1 and TRBJ2-3; D unresolved. The germline V gene has CDR1 SGHRS and CDR2 YFSETQ. Trimming removed 0 bases from V and 0 bases from J, with 8 bases in between. The CDR3 length is 15 residues. CDR3 amino acids: CASSLAQVSTDTQYF. The CDR3 coding sequence is TGCGCCAGCAGCTTGGCCCAGGTTAGCACAGATACGCAGTATTTT. Supplemented by reference TRBV5-1 and TRBJ2-3, the full variable domain reads KAGVTQTPRYLIKTRGQQVTLSCSPISGHRSVSWYQQTPGQGLQFLFEYFSETQRNKGNFPGRFSGRQFSNSRSEMNVSTLELGDSALYLCASSLAQVSTDTQYFGPGTRLTVL.

V gene TRBV5-1 combines with J gene TRBJ2-2; weak D call: TRBD1 (5 bases). Germline V CDR1 and CDR2: SGHRS, YFSETQ. Trimming took 0 bases from V and 5 from J, leaving 11 bases between them. The CDR3 consists of 15 residues. Written as DNA, the CDR3 is TGCGCCAGCAGCTTGGGCAGGGCAAGGACCGGGGAGCTGTTTTTT. Protein sequence: CASSLGRARTGELFF.

The CDR3 DNA sequence: TGTGCCAGCATTCTGACAAACCTGAACACTGAAGCTTTCTTT. Amino acids: CASILTNLNTEAFF. The rearrangement links TRBV6-1 to TRBJ1-1, with D hard to call. The CDR3 consists of 14 residues. CDR1 MNHNS and CDR2 SASEGT come from the germline V gene. V was shortened by 7 bases and J by 0 bases, with 12 bases between the two germline ends.

The chain couples TRBV30 to TRBJ1-4; 10 bases are shared with TRBD1. CDR3 length equals 13 residues. Germline CDR1 reads GTSNPN; CDR2 reads SVGIG (reference sequence). V shed 3 bases and J 7 bases; nucleotides not matched to a gene: 2. CDR3 in amino acids: CAWRGTGVEKLFF. CDR3 nucleotide sequence: TGTGCCTGGAGAGGGACAGGGGTTGAAAAACTGTTTTTT. Full variable domain (remainder filled in from reference TRBV30 and TRBJ1-4): SQTIHQWPATLVQPVGSPLSLECTVEGTSNPNLYWYRQAAGRGLQLLFYSVGIGQISSEVPQNLSASRPQDRQFILSSKKLLLSDSGFYLCAWRGTGVEKLFFGSGTQLSVL.

V and J are TRBV27 and TRBJ1-1, with a possible D match to TRBD1 (6 bases). Germline-derived CDR1 and CDR2 are MNHEY and SMNVEV (reference sequence). Trimming left V 3 bases short and J 3 bases short, with 14 bases between. The CDR3 spans 15 residues. In DNA form, the CDR3 reads TGTGCCAGCAGTTTCGTGGGGGCGCCGGACACTGAAGCTTTCTTT. It specifies CASSFVGAPDTEAFF.

The chain employs TRBV11-2 and TRBJ2-3; 12 bases are a match to TRBD2. With V trimmed by 5 bases and J by 11 bases, 14 bases remained unmatched. The CDR3 consists of 16 residues. The germline V gene encodes CDR1 SGHAT and CDR2 FQNNGV. The CDR3 region is CASSPTASSGGALQYF. CDR3 bases: TGTGCCAGCAGCCCTACAGCCTCTAGCGGGGGGGCCCTGCAGTATTTT.

V and J are TRBV28 and TRBJ2-2, with 7 bases aligning to TRBD1. The CDR3 has 18 residues. With 2 bases clipped from V and 4 bases from J, the junction kept 13 bases outside the gene matches. Germline loops: CDR1 MDHEN, CDR2 SYDVKM. The CDR3 sequence is CASSLMGLGRGSTGELFF. CDR3 bases: TGTGCCAGCAGTTTAATGGGCTTGGGCAGGGGGAGCACCGGGGAGCTGTTTTTT.